Presented here are 31 T cell receptor beta chains from one specimen sequenced in a study of blood T cell repertoires in COVID-19 (dated by TCRdb to 2018 to 2021). Library method: the immunoSEQ multiplex PCR assay. TCRdb holds this immuneACCESS table with in-frame rearrangements only. Some clones are missing; in checked studies, unresolved V genes explain under half, and the rest has no known cause. In all, the sample holds under 200,000 clones, and around 85% of those were seen once. The ten largest account for about 1.2% of the sample. Sequenced sample: peripheral blood. The receptors were sampled from a man between 60 and 75 years old who had recovered from COVID-19.

This clone was seen a few times. J is TRBJ2-6 and V is TRBV2; a weak D match, TRBD2 (5 bases). Trimming cost V 8 bases and J 3 bases, with 8 bases left between them. The CDR3 contains 13 residues. Per the germline V gene, CDR1 is SNHLY and CDR2 is FYNNEI. DNA for the CDR3: TGTGCCAGCCGGGGTGATGGGGCCAACGTCCTGACTTTC. Its translation is CASRGDGANVLTF.

The chain carries TRBV5-1 and TRBJ2-7, with D uncertain. CDR1 is SGHRS and CDR2 is YFSETQ in the germline V gene. The CDR3 is made up of 13 amino acids. V dropped 5 bases and J dropped 5 bases, with 14 bases sitting between them. CDR3 sequence: CASSYNRRDEQYF. The CDR3 DNA reads TGCGCCAGCAGTTATAACAGACGCGACGAGCAGTACTTC.

The CDR3 loop is CASSGQGADTEAFF. DNA of the CDR3: TGTGCCAGCAGTGGACAGGGCGCGGACACTGAAGCTTTCTTT. The chain uses TRBV6-2 or TRBV6-3 and TRBJ1-1; 8 bases align to TRBD1. Trimming cost V 5 bases and J 3 bases; bases outside gene matches: 5. The length of the CDR3 is 14 residues. Germline CDR1 is MNHEY and CDR2 is SVGEGT.

This clone was seen once. This chain connects TRBV11-2 to TRBJ1-3, with 8 bases identical to TRBD1. V shed 2 bases and J 4 bases; nucleotides not matched to a gene: 4. This CDR3 spans 15 amino acids. CDR1 SGHAT and CDR2 FQNNGV come from the germline V gene. In DNA, the CDR3 is TGTGCCAGCAGCTTACACACAGGGGGAGGAAACACCATATATTTT. Protein sequence: CASSLHTGGGNTIYF.

The chain combines TRBV18 with TRBJ2-4; D might be TRBD1 (5 bases). Trimming took off 1 base at V and 0 bases at J, with 19 bases between the two ends. Germline-derived CDR1 and CDR2 are KGHSH and LQKENI. There are 19 residues in the CDR3. The CDR3 region has the DNA TGTGCCAGCTCACCACGTACCCAGGGCGGACGGTTAGCCAAAAACATTCAGTACTTC. Translated, it gives CASSPRTQGGRLAKNIQYF. Combining the CDR3 with reference TRBV18 and TRBJ2-4 gives the whole variable domain NAGVMQNPRHLVRRRGQEARLRCSPMKGHSHVYWYRQLPEEGLKFMVYLQKENIIDESGMPKERFSAEFPKEGPSILRIQQVVRGDSAAYFCASSPRTQGGRLAKNIQYFGAGTRLSVL.

The chain employs TRBV11-2 and TRBJ1-2; 9 bases fit TRBD1. The CDR3 consists of 16 residues. J gave up 7 bases and V 3 bases, and 12 bases lay outside the gene matches. Germline lookup yields CDR1 SGHAT and CDR2 FQNNGV. The CDR3 protein is CASSFSGGDRESGYTF. DNA for the CDR3: TGTGCCAGCAGCTTTAGTGGCGGGGACAGGGAGTCTGGCTACACCTTC.

The chain joins TRBV11-1 to TRBJ2-7, with a tentative D call TRBD1 (5 bases). V dropped 4 bases and J dropped 4 bases, with 8 bases sitting between them. Germline V gene sequence: CDR1 SGHAT, CDR2 FQDESV (reference sequence). The CDR3 runs to 12 residues. The CDR3 reads CASSSRVYEQYF. Written as DNA, the CDR3 is TGTGCCAGCAGCTCCAGGGTGTACGAGCAGTACTTC. The whole variable domain, filled in from reference TRBV11-1 and TRBJ2-7, reads EAEVAQSPRYKITEKSQAVAFWCDPISGHATLYWYRQILGQGPELLVQFQDESVVDDSQLPKDRFSAERLKGVDSTLKIQPAELGDSAMYLCASSSRVYEQYFGPGTRLTVT.

This chain uses TRBV28 with TRBJ1-1; weak D call: TRBD1 (6 bases). Germline V CDR1 and CDR2: MDHEN, SYDVKM. This CDR3 comprises 14 residues. V lost 6 bases, J lost 10 bases, and 21 bases lay in between. Here the CDR3 DNA reads TGTGCCAGCAGCCCCACCGACAGGACCCCTTTAGCTTTCTTT. It encodes CASSPTDRTPLAFF.

This rearrangement joins TRBV6-2 or TRBV6-3 to TRBJ2-3, with 7 bases aligning to TRBD2. The CDR3 length is 15 residues. V lost 5 bases, J lost 2 bases, and 7 bases stayed unmatched. CDR1 and CDR2 from the germline V gene are MNHEY and SVGEGT. CDR3 in amino acids: CASSRGLEYTDTQYF. The DNA of the CDR3 is TGTGCCAGCAGTCGCGGACTAGAATACACAGATACGCAGTATTTT.

The table lists this clone with a few counts. V and J are TRBV5-4 and TRBJ2-6; 8 positions agree with TRBD1. Germline values: CDR1 SGHNT, CDR2 YYREEE (reference sequence). This CDR3 region has 15 residues. V lost 7 bases to trimming and J lost 0 bases; unmatched junction nucleotides: 3. This chain's CDR3 is CASRDRSSGANVLTF. DNA for the CDR3: TGTGCCAGCCGGGACAGGAGCTCTGGGGCCAACGTCCTGACTTTC.

The chain combines TRBV6-5 with TRBJ2-3; TRBD1 aligns across 8 bases. This CDR3 is 16 amino acids long. V shed 4 bases and J 1 base; nucleotides not matched to a gene: 7. Germline V lookup: CDR1 MNHEY, CDR2 SVGAGI. The DNA of the CDR3 is TGTGCCAGCAGTTTAACAGGGGGGCCTGGCACAGATACGCAGTATTTT. This encodes CASSLTGGPGTDTQYF.

The chain employs TRBV2 and TRBJ2-7, with D maybe TRBD1 (6 bases). The V gene lost 4 bases and the J gene lost 2 bases, with 12 bases spanning the gap. This CDR3 comprises 14 residues. Germline V gene data show CDR1 as SNHLY and CDR2 as FYNNEI. CDR3 sequence: CASSVQGSTYEQYF. The CDR3 DNA sequence: TGTGCCAGCAGTGTACAGGGATCCACCTACGAGCAGTACTTC.

This sequence joins TRBV18 and TRBJ1-4; no firm D call. This CDR3 region has 16 residues. V lost 4 bases and J lost 0, with 12 bases in between. Germline V lookup: CDR1 KGHSH, CDR2 LQKENI. CDR3 nucleotides: TGTGCCAGCTCACGCGAGGCCTCAGCAACTAATGAAAAACTGTTTTTT. This encodes CASSREASATNEKLFF.

This clone was seen a single time. The CDR3, as DNA: TGTGCCAGCAGACCGACCTCAGGATTTAGCTATGGCTACACCTTC. Residues: CASRPTSGFSYGYTF. The chain couples TRBV7-9 to TRBJ1-2; D unclear. The ends were cut back, 6 bases at V and 4 bases at J, with 18 bases in the middle. Germline loops: CDR1 SEHNR, CDR2 FQNEAQ (reference sequence). The CDR3 totals 15 residues.

The chain couples TRBV6-2 or TRBV6-3 to TRBJ1-5; 10 bases are shared with TRBD1. CDR3 length equals 16 residues. Germline trimming cut 5 bases from V and 5 bases from J; bases unmatched to any gene: 9. Germline V gives CDR1 MNHEY, CDR2 SVGEGT. CDR3 in DNA: TGTGCCAGCAGTAAGAAGTTAGGACAGGGGGATCAGCCCCAGCATTTT. Its protein product is CASSKKLGQGDQPQHF.

This chain uses TRBV6-5 with TRBJ1-1, with 8 nucleotides matching TRBD1. The CDR3 has 13 residues. Germline V gene data show CDR1 as MNHEY and CDR2 as SVGAGI. Germline trimming cut 6 bases from V and 3 bases from J; bases unmatched to any gene: 3. CDR3 sequence: CASRPTGDTEAFF. Here the CDR3 DNA reads TGTGCCAGCAGACCGACAGGGGACACTGAAGCTTTCTTT.

This clone was counted a few times. This sequence joins TRBV30 and TRBJ1-6; 9 nucleotides line up with TRBD1. CDR1 is GTSNPN and CDR2 is SVGIG in the germline V gene (reference sequence). Germline trimming cut 3 bases from V and 9 bases from J; bases unmatched to any gene: 3. The CDR3 has 13 residues. The CDR3 is CAWRGQGSSPLHF. The DNA for the CDR3 is TGTGCCTGGAGGGGACAGGGCAGTTCACCCCTCCACTTT.

The V and J genes are TRBV3-1 (or the pseudogene TRBV3-2) and TRBJ1-1; TRBD1 agrees at 8 bases. Germline values: CDR1 LGHDT, CDR2 YNNKEL (reference sequence). With 1 base clipped from V and 11 bases from J, the junction kept 3 bases outside the gene matches. The CDR3 spans 12 residues. The CDR3 sequence: CASSQGDRRAFF. In DNA form, the CDR3 reads TGTGCCAGCAGCCAAGGGGACAGGAGGGCTTTCTTT.

This clone appeared a single time. The chain carries TRBV7-9 and TRBJ2-5, with 10 positions matching TRBD2. Germline V gene lookup returns CDR1 SEHNR and CDR2 FQNEAQ (reference sequence). The CDR3 length is 16 residues. The trim removed 4 bases at V and 2 bases at J, leaving 7 bases unmatched. CDR3 DNA sequence: TGTGCCAGCAGCTCGGAACTAGCGGGACCACAAGAGACCCAGTACTTC. This sequence encodes CASSSELAGPQETQYF.

A few counts support this clone. This sequence joins TRBV5-5 and TRBJ2-2, with D perhaps matching TRBD1 (6 bases). Trimming removed 4 bases at V and 3 bases at J, with 13 bases between. CDR1 and CDR2 from the germline V gene are SGHKS and YYEKEE (reference sequence). This CDR3 is built from 15 residues. The CDR3 bases are TGTGCCAGCAGCACCTACAGGGAACACACCGGGGAGCTGTTTTTT. It yields the protein CASSTYREHTGELFF.

The V gene is TRBV7-2, the J gene TRBJ2-2; the match to TRBD2 covers 7 bases. Losses at the gene ends were 0 bases for V and 5 bases for J; bases not matched to a gene: 12. The CDR3 spans 18 residues. From germline, CDR1 is SGHTA and CDR2 FQGNSA. The CDR3 sequence: CASSLAPLGGGGTGELFF. The CDR3 nucleotides are TGTGCCAGCAGCTTAGCCCCTCTTGGGGGGGGAGGGACCGGGGAGCTGTTTTTT.

The V gene is TRBV10-3, the J gene TRBJ1-1; TRBD1 is a possible D gene (5 bases). This CDR3 comprises 14 residues. Germline CDR1 and CDR2: ENHRY and SYGVKD. Trimming removed 0 bases at V and 7 bases at J, with 12 bases between. The CDR3 sequence: CAISESPGEDEAFF. CDR3 DNA: TGTGCCATCAGTGAGTCCCCGGGGGAAGATGAAGCTTTCTTT.

V gene TRBV15 combines with J gene TRBJ2-1; D remains unclear. CDR3 size: 13 residues. CDR1 LNHNV and CDR2 YYDKDF come from the germline V gene (reference sequence). V was pared by 3 bases and J by 2 bases, with 5 bases between. In DNA form, the CDR3 reads TGTGCCACCAGCAGGGCCCCCTACAATGAGCAGTTCTTC. Protein sequence: CATSRAPYNEQFF.

This clone was seen more than once but under ten times. V and J are TRBV7-2 and TRBJ1-5; D not resolved. Per the germline V gene, CDR1 is SGHTA and CDR2 is FQGNSA. This CDR3 contains 16 residues. Trimming stripped 2 bases from V and 1 base from J, with 12 bases between. Written as DNA, the CDR3 is TGTGCCAGCAGCTTAAACAGTGGTGGGAGCAATCAGCCCCAGCATTTT. Translating gives CASSLNSGGSNQPQHF.

The CDR3 sequence: CASGPRGALEPLHF. In DNA, the CDR3 is TGTGCCAGCGGTCCCCGGGGGGCCCTCGAACCCCTCCACTTT. The rearrangement links TRBV7-2 to TRBJ1-6, with D possibly TRBD1 on 6 matching bases. The CDR3 loop spans 14 amino acids. CDR1 SGHTA and CDR2 FQGNSA come from the germline V gene. Trimming removed 8 bases from V and 12 bases from J, with 20 bases in between.

This clone was observed a handful of times. The chain links TRBV19 to TRBJ2-7, with D perhaps TRBD1 (6 bases). Germline CDR1 reads LNHDA; CDR2 reads SQIVND (reference sequence). This CDR3 has 15 amino acids. Between the trimmed V and J ends, which lost 6 bases and 1 base, there was a span of 16 bases. CDR3 sequence: CASSLTGTLSYEQYF. CDR3 bases: TGTGCCAGTAGCCTAACCGGGACACTTTCCTACGAGCAGTACTTC.

The V and J genes are TRBV18 and TRBJ2-3; 7 nucleotides line up with TRBD2. CDR1 and CDR2 from the germline V gene are KGHSH and LQKENI. The CDR3 spans 16 residues. V lost 3 bases to trimming and J lost 3 bases; unmatched junction nucleotides: 9. The CDR3 spells CASSPGVTGGTDTQYF. CDR3 bases: TGTGCCAGCTCACCCGGCGTAACGGGGGGAACAGATACGCAGTATTTT. Looking up the rest from reference TRBV18 and TRBJ2-3 gives the full variable domain: NAGVMQNPRHLVRRRGQEARLRCSPMKGHSHVYWYRQLPEEGLKFMVYLQKENIIDESGMPKERFSAEFPKEGPSILRIQQVVRGDSAAYFCASSPGVTGGTDTQYFGPGTRLTVL.

In its sample, this clone was seen once. The chain combines TRBV7-3 with TRBJ1-1; no clear D. Germline assignment: CDR1 SGHTA and CDR2 FQGTGA. Trimming pared 4 bases from V and 1 base from J, leaving 7 bases between. The CDR3 consists of 13 residues. Here the CDR3 DNA reads TGTGCCAGCAGCTCCGCCGGGAACACTGAAGCTTTCTTT. It codes for CASSSAGNTEAFF.

The rearrangement uses TRBV6-5 and TRBJ1-2; 9 bases agree with TRBD1. Trimming removed 6 bases from V and 6 bases from J; junction bases left unmatched: 2. The length of the CDR3 is 12 residues. The germline gives CDR1 MNHEY, CDR2 SVGAGI. The CDR3 region has the DNA TGTGCCAGCAGCCGGGACAGGGATGGCTACACCTTC. It translates to CASSRDRDGYTF.

The chain links TRBV6-6 to TRBJ2-1; D call uncertain. Germline CDR1 MNHNY, CDR2 SVGAGI (reference sequence). V was shortened by 6 bases and J by 5 bases, with 14 bases between the two germline ends. This CDR3 comprises 14 residues. CDR3 nucleotide sequence: TGTGCCAGCAGACCTCACCCGGAGAACAATGAGCAGTTCTTC. Translated: CASRPHPENNEQFF.

The V and J genes are TRBV7-2 and TRBJ2-3, with D possibly being TRBD1 (5 bases). V dropped 5 bases and J dropped 6 bases, with 18 bases sitting between them. Germline V gene lookup returns CDR1 SGHTA and CDR2 FQGNSA. The CDR3 is 15 residues long. The CDR3 region has the DNA TGTGCCAGCAGCCCGTCGGCGGCAGGGTGGGATACGCAGTATTTT. Its protein is CASSPSAAGWDTQYF.